This T cell receptor beta chain was recovered during a study of blood T cell repertoires in COVID-19. CDR3 length: 20 amino acids. Germline CDR1 is LGHNT and CDR2 is FRNRAP. Trimming removed 4 bases from V and 3 bases from J; junction bases left unmatched: 22. Profiling relied on immunoSEQ multiplex PCR, and the TCRdb table lists in-frame clones only, not all of them. This table holds a few hundred thousand clones, more than 85% found once. Sequencing was carried out using peripheral blood. V gene TRBV12-5 combines with J gene TRBJ1-1; TRBD1 agrees at 8 bases. This receptor was identified in a woman aged 65 to 85 with active or convalescent COVID-19. CDR3 sequence: CASGSKRPYRQGLWDTEAFF. Here the CDR3 DNA reads TGTGCTAGTGGTTCCAAACGCCCCTACAGACAGGGGTTGTGGGACACTGAAGCTTTCTTT.